A selection of T cell receptor beta chains follows, all from one sample in a study of T cell responses to AZD1222 COVID-19 vaccine. Data came from immunoSEQ multiplex PCR; TCRdb stores just in-frame clones and leaves some out. Among about 120,000 clones listed, approximately 88% were seen once. The sequenced sample was peripheral blood, obtained on day 0 of MenACWY control vaccination. The receptors originated from an adult in good health. The CDR3 runs from the conserved cysteine through the conserved F or W. D genes are given only for firm matches. Where a row states a size, it is once, few, many or the class of an expanded clone; other rows omit it.

D: TRBD1; J: TRBJ2-2; size: -; V: TRBV28; CDR3: CASSLGRYRGPGELFF; DNA: TGTGCCAGCAGTTTAGGTCGGTACAGGGGGCCCGGGGAGCTGTTTTTT
D: -; J: TRBJ2-7; size: -; V: TRBV21-1; CDR3: CASSGRGPGGEQYF; DNA: TGTGCCAGCAGCGGCCGGGGCCCAGGGGGCGAGCAGTACTTC
D: -; J: TRBJ2-3; size: -; V: TRBV15; CDR3: CATSPGGTDTQYF; DNA: TGTGCCACCAGCCCTGGGGGGACAGATACGCAGTATTTT
D: -; J: TRBJ2-3; size: once; V: TRBV7-2; CDR3: CASSLGGLASTDTQYF; DNA: TGTGCCAGCAGCTTAGGGGGACTCGCTAGCACAGATACGCAGTATTTT
D: -; J: TRBJ1-5; size: -; V: TRBV30; CDR3: CAWSVSGRSYSNQPQHF; DNA: TGTGCCTGGAGTGTCTCGGGGAGGTCCTATAGCAATCAGCCCCAGCATTTT
D: -; J: TRBJ2-6; size: few; V: TRBV19; CDR3: CASSITGTSGANVLTF; DNA: TGTGCCAGTAGTATTACAGGGACGAGTGGGGCCAACGTCCTGACTTTC
D: TRBD1; J: TRBJ2-6; size: -; V: TRBV6-4; CDR3: CASSDSGGAGANVLTF; DNA: TGTGCCAGCAGTGACTCAGGGGGCGCTGGGGCCAACGTCCTGACTTTC
D: -; J: TRBJ1-2; size: -; V: TRBV28; CDR3: CASSSGDLKGYTF; DNA: TGTGCCAGCAGTTCAGGGGACTTGAAAGGCTACACCTTC
D: -; J: TRBJ2-7; size: -; V: TRBV5-5; CDR3: CASTTGYEQYF; DNA: TGTGCCAGCACGACCGGCTACGAGCAGTACTTC
D: -; J: TRBJ2-5; size: -; V: TRBV7-6; CDR3: CASSSQGVETQYF; DNA: TGTGCCAGCAGCTCTCAGGGCGTGGAGACCCAGTACTTC
D: TRBD2; J: TRBJ2-3; size: -; V: TRBV25-1; CDR3: CASSSSSGGTDTQYF; DNA: TGTGCCAGCAGTTCAAGTAGCGGGGGCACAGATACGCAGTATTTT
D: -; J: TRBJ2-6; size: once; V: TRBV3-1/TRBV3-2; CDR3: CASLNSGANVLTF; DNA: TGTGCCAGTCTCAACTCTGGGGCCAACGTCCTGACTTTC
D: TRBD2; J: TRBJ2-2; size: -; V: TRBV10-1; CDR3: CASSRTSGPGELFF; DNA: TGCGCCAGCAGCCGGACTAGCGGGCCCGGGGAGCTGTTTTTT
D: -; J: TRBJ1-6; size: -; V: TRBV9; CDR3: CASSVAPSLTNSPLHF; DNA: TGTGCCAGCAGCGTAGCTCCCAGCCTAACGAATTCACCCCTCCACTTT
D: TRBD1; J: TRBJ2-1; size: -; V: TRBV13; CDR3: CASSSDRGLNEQFF; DNA: TGTGCCAGCAGCTCGGACAGGGGGCTCAATGAGCAGTTCTTC
D: -; J: TRBJ1-1; size: -; V: TRBV12-3/TRBV12-4; CDR3: CASTQYTEAFF; DNA: TGTGCCAGCACCCAGTACACTGAAGCTTTCTTT
D: TRBD2; J: TRBJ2-7; size: -; V: TRBV19; CDR3: CASRRGGLARYEQYF; DNA: TGTGCCAGTCGGCGGGGGGGACTAGCGCGGTACGAGCAGTACTTC
D: -; J: TRBJ1-3; size: -; V: TRBV9; CDR3: CASSVGDGGNTIYF; DNA: TGTGCCAGCAGCGTTGGGGACGGGGGAAACACCATATATTTT
D: TRBD1; J: TRBJ1-1; size: -; V: TRBV2; CDR3: CASLWDRRNTEAFF; DNA: TGTGCCAGCTTATGGGACAGGAGGAACACTGAAGCTTTCTTT
D: TRBD1; J: TRBJ1-2; size: once; V: TRBV9; CDR3: CASSVGFLQGPGYTF; DNA: TGTGCCAGCAGCGTAGGCTTCCTACAGGGGCCGGGCTACACCTTC
D: TRBD2; J: TRBJ2-7; size: once; V: TRBV11-2; CDR3: CASRLAGGPYEQYF; DNA: TGTGCCAGCAGGCTAGCGGGAGGGCCGTACGAGCAGTACTTC
D: TRBD2; J: TRBJ2-1; size: once; V: TRBV9; CDR3: CASSVAGGFEQFF; DNA: TGTGCCAGCAGCGTAGCGGGGGGATTTGAGCAGTTCTTC
D: -; J: TRBJ2-7; size: -; V: TRBV5-1; CDR3: CASSFGPGLAYEQYF; DNA: TGCGCCAGCAGCTTTGGACCGGGGTTGGCCTACGAGCAGTACTTC
D: TRBD2; J: TRBJ2-1; size: -; V: TRBV5-1; CDR3: CASSLVAGGETNEQFF; DNA: TGCGCCAGCAGCTTGGTAGCGGGGGGAGAAACAAATGAGCAGTTCTTC
D: -; J: TRBJ1-4; size: few; V: TRBV28; CDR3: CASGVGALNEKLFF; DNA: TGTGCCAGCGGCGTAGGGGCGCTTAATGAAAAACTGTTTTTT
D: TRBD2; J: TRBJ2-2; size: -; V: TRBV19; CDR3: CASSIGLAGGTGELFF; DNA: TGTGCCAGTAGTATAGGACTAGCGGGAGGTACCGGGGAGCTGTTTTTT
D: -; J: TRBJ1-4; size: -; V: TRBV10-3; CDR3: CATSGGKEKLFF; DNA: TGTGCCACAAGTGGGGGGAAGGAAAAACTGTTTTTT
D: -; J: TRBJ2-7; size: once; V: TRBV27; CDR3: CASSLLGSEQYF; DNA: TGTGCCAGCAGTCTACTGGGCTCCGAGCAGTACTTC
D: -; J: TRBJ2-7; size: -; V: TRBV4-1; CDR3: CASSFVRRGYEQYF; DNA: TGCGCCAGCAGCTTTGTTCGCAGGGGTTACGAGCAGTACTTC
D: -; J: TRBJ2-7; size: -; V: TRBV29-1; CDR3: CSPPLDPTDSTKGQYF; DNA: TGCAGCCCCCCACTCGACCCCACAGATTCTACGAAGGGGCAGTACTTC
D: TRBD2; J: TRBJ2-3; size: -; V: TRBV24-1; CDR3: CATSDLAGASSTDTQYF; DNA: TGTGCCACCAGTGATTTAGCGGGAGCCTCTAGCACAGATACGCAGTATTTT
D: -; J: TRBJ1-2; size: -; V: TRBV4-1; CDR3: CASSQFSYDGYTF; DNA: TGCGCCAGCAGCCAGTTTAGTTACGATGGCTACACCTTC
D: -; J: TRBJ1-4; size: -; V: TRBV7-6; CDR3: CASSSTGEKLFF; DNA: TGTGCCAGCAGCTCCACAGGGGAAAAACTGTTTTTT
D: -; J: TRBJ2-7; size: few; V: TRBV15; CDR3: CATSKDREVDEQYF; DNA: TGTGCCACCAGCAAAGACAGGGAGGTCGACGAGCAGTACTTC
D: TRBD2; J: TRBJ2-7; size: -; V: TRBV7-2; CDR3: CASSFRLAGPLPYEQYF; DNA: TGTGCCAGCAGCTTTAGGCTAGCGGGTCCCCTTCCCTACGAGCAGTACTTC
D: -; J: TRBJ1-4; size: -; V: TRBV9; CDR3: CASSPRPTNEKLFF; DNA: TGTGCCAGCAGCCCTAGGCCAACTAATGAAAAACTGTTTTTT
D: -; J: TRBJ1-2; size: -; V: TRBV14; CDR3: CASSQGQGRYGYTF; DNA: TGTGCCAGCAGCCAAGGTCAGGGGAGATATGGCTACACCTTC
D: -; J: TRBJ2-1; size: once; V: TRBV19; CDR3: CASTSGSNSYNEQFF; DNA: TGTGCCAGTACCTCAGGGTCTAATTCCTACAATGAGCAGTTCTTC
D: -; J: TRBJ2-7; size: once; V: TRBV29-1; CDR3: CSGKDPYEQYF; DNA: TGCAGCGGTAAGGACCCCTACGAGCAGTACTTC
D: -; J: TRBJ2-3; size: few; V: TRBV5-1; CDR3: CASSLLWRTDTQYF; DNA: TGCGCCAGCAGCTTGTTATGGCGGACAGATACGCAGTATTTT
D: -; J: TRBJ2-7; size: -; V: TRBV7-2; CDR3: CASSLSRYEQYF; DNA: TGTGCCAGCAGCTTATCCCGGTACGAGCAGTACTTC
D: -; J: TRBJ2-5; size: -; V: TRBV7-3; CDR3: CASSLPGVETQYF; DNA: TGTGCCAGCAGCTTACCGGGGGTCGAGACCCAGTACTTC